This T cell receptor beta chain stems from a study of cytomegalovirus exposure and HLA in healthy donors. CDR3 size: 16 residues. Germline V CDR1 and CDR2: MNHEY, SMNVEV (reference sequence). The junction had 13 bases not matched to a gene; V was cut back by 5 bases and J by 5 bases. 13 Jbeta primers and 60 Vbeta primers were used for the PCR. Profiling relied on immunoSEQ multiplex PCR, and the TCRdb table lists in-frame clones only, not all of them. The data hold approximately 190,000 clones, with around 82% observed a single time. The sample taken for sequencing was PBMCs. The rearrangement links TRBV27 to TRBJ2-7; 9 bases match TRBD1. This clonotype was obtained from a man between 35 and 55 years old in good health and CMV-seropositive. This CDR3 reads CASSTWHGTGTHEQYF. DNA for the CDR3: TGTGCCAGCAGTACCTGGCACGGGACAGGGACCCACGAGCAGTACTTC.